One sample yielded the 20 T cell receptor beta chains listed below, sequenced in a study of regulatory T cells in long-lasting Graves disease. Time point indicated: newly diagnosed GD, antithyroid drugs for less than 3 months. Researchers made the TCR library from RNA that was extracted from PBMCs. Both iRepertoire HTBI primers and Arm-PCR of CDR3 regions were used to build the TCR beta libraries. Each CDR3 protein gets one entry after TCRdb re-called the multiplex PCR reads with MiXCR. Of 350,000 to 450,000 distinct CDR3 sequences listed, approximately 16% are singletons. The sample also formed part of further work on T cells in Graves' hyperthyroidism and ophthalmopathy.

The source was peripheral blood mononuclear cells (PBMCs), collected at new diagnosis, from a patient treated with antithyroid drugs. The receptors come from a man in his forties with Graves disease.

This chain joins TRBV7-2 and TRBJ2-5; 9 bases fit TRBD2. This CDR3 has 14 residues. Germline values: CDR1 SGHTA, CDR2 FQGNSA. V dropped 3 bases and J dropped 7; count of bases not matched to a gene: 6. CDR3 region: CASSFLAGRGTQYF. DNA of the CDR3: TGTGCCAGCAGCTTCCTAGCGGGGAGGGGGACCCAGTACTTC.

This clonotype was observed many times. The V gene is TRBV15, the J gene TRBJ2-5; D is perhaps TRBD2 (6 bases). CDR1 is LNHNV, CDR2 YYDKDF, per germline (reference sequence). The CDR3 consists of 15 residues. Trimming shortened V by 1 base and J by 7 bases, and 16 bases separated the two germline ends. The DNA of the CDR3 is TGTGCCACCAGCAGAGGCGGGACCACCGAGGGGACCCAGTACTTC. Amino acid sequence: CATSRGGTTEGTQYF.

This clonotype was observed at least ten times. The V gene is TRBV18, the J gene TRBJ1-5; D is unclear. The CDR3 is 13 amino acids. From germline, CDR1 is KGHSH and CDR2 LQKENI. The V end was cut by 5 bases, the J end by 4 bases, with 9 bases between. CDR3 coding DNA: TGTGCCAGCTCATGGACCGAGAATCAGCCCCAGCATTTT. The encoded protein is CASSWTENQPQHF.

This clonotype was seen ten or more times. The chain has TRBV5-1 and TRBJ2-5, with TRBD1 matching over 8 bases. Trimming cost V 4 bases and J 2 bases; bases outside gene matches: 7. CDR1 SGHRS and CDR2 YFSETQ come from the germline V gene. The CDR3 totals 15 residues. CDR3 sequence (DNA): TGCGCCAGCAGCAGCCTAGGGACAGGACAAGAGACCCAGTACTTC. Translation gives CASSSLGTGQETQYF.

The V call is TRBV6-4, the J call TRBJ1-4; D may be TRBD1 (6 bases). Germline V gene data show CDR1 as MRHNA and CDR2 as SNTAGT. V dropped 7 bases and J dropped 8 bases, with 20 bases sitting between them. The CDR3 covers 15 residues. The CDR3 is CASNGTGCEGEKLFF. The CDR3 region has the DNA TGTGCCAGCAATGGCACAGGGTGCGAAGGGGAAAAACTGTTTTTT.

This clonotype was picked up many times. CDR3 sequence (DNA): TGTGCCAGCAGCGTAGGTGGGACGAACTACGAGCAGTACTTC. This translates into CASSVGGTNYEQYF. The chain links TRBV9 to TRBJ2-7; D is perhaps TRBD1 or TRBD2 (5 bases each). CDR1 and CDR2 (germline): SGDLS, YYNGEE. The CDR3 has 14 amino acids. V was pared by 0 bases and J by 3 bases, with 10 bases between.

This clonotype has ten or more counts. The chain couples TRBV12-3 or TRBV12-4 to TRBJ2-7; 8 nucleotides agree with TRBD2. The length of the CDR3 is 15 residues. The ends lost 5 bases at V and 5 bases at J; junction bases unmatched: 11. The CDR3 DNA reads TGTGCCAGCAGTCCGGGGACTAGGATCCCGCACGAGCAGTACTTC. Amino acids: CASSPGTRIPHEQYF.

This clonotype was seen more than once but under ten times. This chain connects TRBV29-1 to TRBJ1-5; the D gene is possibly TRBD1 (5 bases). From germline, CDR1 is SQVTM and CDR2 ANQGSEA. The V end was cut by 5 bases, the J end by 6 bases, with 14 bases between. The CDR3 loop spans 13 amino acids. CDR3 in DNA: TGCAGCGTTCTACAGGCGGGGGGTCAGCCCCAGCATTTT. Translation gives CSVLQAGGQPQHF.

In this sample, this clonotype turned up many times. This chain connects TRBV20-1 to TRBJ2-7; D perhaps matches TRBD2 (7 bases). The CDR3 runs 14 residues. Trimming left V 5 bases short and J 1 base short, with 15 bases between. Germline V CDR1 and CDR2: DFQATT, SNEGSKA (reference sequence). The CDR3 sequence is CSAEWRGLSYEQYF. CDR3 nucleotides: TGCAGTGCTGAGTGGCGGGGGCTGTCCTACGAGCAGTACTTC.

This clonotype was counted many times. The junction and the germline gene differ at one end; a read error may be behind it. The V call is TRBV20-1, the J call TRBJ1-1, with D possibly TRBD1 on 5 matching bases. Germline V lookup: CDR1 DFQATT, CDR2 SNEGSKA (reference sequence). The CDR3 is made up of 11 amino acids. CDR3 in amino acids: CSAREGTAALF. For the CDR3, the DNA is TGCAGTGCTAGAGAAGGGACGGCTGCCCTCTTT.

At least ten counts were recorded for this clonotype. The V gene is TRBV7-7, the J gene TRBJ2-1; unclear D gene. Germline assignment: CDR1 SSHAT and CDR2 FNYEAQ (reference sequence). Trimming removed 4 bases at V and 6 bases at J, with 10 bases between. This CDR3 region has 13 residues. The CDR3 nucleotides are TGTGCCAGCAGCTCAGGCCTGGGCAATGAGCAGTTCTTC. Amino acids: CASSSGLGNEQFF. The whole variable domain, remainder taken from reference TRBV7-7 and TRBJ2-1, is GAGVSQSPRYKVTKRGQDVTLRCDPISSHATLYWYQQALGQGPEFLTYFNYEAQPDKSGLPSDRFSAERPEGSISTLTIQRTEQRDSAMYRCASSSGLGNEQFFGPGTRLTVL.

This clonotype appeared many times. CDR3: CASSYTPLAAYNEQFF. CDR3 DNA sequence: TGTGCCAGCAGTTACACCCCACTAGCAGCCTACAATGAGCAGTTCTTC. The chain employs TRBV6-2 or TRBV6-3 and TRBJ2-1; possible D gene TRBD2, 6 bases. V was clipped by 2 bases and J by 2 bases, with 13 bases between them. The CDR3 spans 16 residues. Per germline, CDR1 MNHEY and CDR2 SVGEGT.

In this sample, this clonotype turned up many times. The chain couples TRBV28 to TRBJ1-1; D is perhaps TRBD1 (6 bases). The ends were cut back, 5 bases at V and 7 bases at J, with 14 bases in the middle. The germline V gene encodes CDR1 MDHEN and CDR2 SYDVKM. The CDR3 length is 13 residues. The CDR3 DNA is TGTGCCAGCAGTCCCCCGGGGGGCGGTGAAGCTTTCTTT. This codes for CASSPPGGGEAFF.

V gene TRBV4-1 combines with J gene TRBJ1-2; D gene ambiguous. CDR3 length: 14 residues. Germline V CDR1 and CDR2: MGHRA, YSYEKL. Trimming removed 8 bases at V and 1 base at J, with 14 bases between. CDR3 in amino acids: CASGTFGSNYGYTF. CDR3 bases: TGCGCCAGCGGTACCTTCGGCAGTAACTATGGCTACACCTTC.

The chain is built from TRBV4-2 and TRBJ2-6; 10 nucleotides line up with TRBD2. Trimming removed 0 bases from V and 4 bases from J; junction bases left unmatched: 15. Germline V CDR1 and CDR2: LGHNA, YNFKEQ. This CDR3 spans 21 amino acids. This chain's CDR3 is CASSQDLRLASGGSGANVLTF. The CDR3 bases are TGTGCCAGCAGCCAAGATCTGAGATTGGCTAGCGGGGGCTCGGGGGCCAACGTCCTGACTTTC.

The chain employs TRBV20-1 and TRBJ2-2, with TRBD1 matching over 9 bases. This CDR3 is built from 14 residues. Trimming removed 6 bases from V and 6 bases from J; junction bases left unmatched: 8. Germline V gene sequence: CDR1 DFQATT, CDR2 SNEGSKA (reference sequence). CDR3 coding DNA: TGCAGTGCACCACAGGGGGCTTGGGCCGGGGAGCTGTTTTTT. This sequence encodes CSAPQGAWAGELFF.

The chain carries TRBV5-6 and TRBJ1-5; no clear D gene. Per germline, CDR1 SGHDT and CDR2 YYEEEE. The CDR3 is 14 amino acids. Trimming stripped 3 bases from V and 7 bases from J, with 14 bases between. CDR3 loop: CASSSGRAPQPQHF. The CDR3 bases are TGTGCCAGCAGCTCGGGAAGGGCCCCCCAGCCCCAGCATTTT.

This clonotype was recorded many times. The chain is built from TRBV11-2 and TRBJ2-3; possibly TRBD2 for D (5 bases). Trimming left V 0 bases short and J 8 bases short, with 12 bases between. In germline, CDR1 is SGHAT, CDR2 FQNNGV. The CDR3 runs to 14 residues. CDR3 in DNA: TGTGCCAGCAGCTTAGATCGCGACGCGGGTACGCAGTATTTT. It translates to CASSLDRDAGTQYF.

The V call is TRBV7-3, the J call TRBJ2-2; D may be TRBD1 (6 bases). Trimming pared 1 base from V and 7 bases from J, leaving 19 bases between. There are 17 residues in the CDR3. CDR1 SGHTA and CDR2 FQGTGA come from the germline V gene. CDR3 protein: CASSLIGGPPPFGELFF. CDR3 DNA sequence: TGTGCCAGCAGCTTAATTGGGGGCCCCCCCCCTTTCGGGGAGCTGTTTTTT.

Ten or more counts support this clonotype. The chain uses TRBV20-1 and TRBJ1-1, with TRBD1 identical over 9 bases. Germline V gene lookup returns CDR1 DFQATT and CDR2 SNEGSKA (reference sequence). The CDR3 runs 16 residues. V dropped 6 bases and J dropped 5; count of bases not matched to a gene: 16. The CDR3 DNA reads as TGCAGTGCACTCAGTCCCGGGACAGGGATTCCGACTGAAGCTTTCTTT. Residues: CSALSPGTGIPTEAFF.